Following are 2 T cell receptor beta chains from one sample sequenced in a study of siplizumab effects on memory and regulatory T cells. Sequencing used immunoSEQ multiplex PCR; TCRdb keeps in-frame clones, though not all of them. Among about 80,000 clones listed, about 95% were seen once. The sequencing input was CD8+ T cells sorted from blood. The receptors stem from a human donor in good health.

The rearrangement uses TRBV28 and TRBJ1-3; D remains ambiguous. The length of the CDR3 is 15 residues. The V end was cut by 2 bases, the J end by 1 base, with 9 bases between. Germline V gene lookup returns CDR1 MDHEN and CDR2 SYDVKM. DNA of the CDR3: TGTGCCAGCAGTTTAACTCGGGCATCTGGAAACACCATATATTTT. This sequence encodes CASSLTRASGNTIYF.

The chain joins TRBV27 to TRBJ2-7, with 7 positions matching TRBD1. Germline CDR1 and CDR2: MNHEY and SMNVEV (reference sequence). The CDR3 is 14 residues long. Trimming at V came to 6 bases and at J to 0 bases, leaving 5 bases not matched to a gene. In DNA form, the CDR3 reads TGTGCCAGCAGCCCCGGGACAGCCTCCTACGAGCAGTACTTC. It codes for CASSPGTASYEQYF.